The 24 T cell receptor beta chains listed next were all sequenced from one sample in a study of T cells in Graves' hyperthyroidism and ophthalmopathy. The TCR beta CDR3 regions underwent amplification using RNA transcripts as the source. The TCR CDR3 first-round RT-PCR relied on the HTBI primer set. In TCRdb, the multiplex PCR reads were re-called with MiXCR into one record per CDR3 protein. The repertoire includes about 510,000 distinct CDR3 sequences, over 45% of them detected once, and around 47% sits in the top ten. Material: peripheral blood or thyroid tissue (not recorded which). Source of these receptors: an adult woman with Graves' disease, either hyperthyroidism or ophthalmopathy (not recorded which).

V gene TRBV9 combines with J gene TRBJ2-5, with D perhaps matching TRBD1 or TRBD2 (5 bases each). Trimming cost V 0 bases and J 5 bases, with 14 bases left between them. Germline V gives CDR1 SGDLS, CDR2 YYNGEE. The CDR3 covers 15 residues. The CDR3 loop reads CASSVGGSSGETQYF. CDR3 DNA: TGTGCCAGCAGCGTAGGGGGGTCCTCCGGGGAGACCCAGTACTTC. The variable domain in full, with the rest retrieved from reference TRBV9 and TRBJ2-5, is DSGVTQTPKHLITATGQRVTLRCSPRSGDLSVYWYQQSLDQGLQFLIQYYNGEERAKGNILERFSAQQFPDLHSELNLSSLELGDSALYFCASSVGGSSGETQYFGPGTRLLVL.

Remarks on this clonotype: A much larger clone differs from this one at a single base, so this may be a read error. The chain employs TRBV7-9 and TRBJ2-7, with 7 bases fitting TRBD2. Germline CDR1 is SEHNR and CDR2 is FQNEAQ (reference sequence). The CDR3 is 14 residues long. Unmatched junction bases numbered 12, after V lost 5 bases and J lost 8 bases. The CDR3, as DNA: TGTGCCAGCAGCCACCGGGACTACCAAAGTCAGCAGTACTTC. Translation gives CASSHRDYQSQQYF.

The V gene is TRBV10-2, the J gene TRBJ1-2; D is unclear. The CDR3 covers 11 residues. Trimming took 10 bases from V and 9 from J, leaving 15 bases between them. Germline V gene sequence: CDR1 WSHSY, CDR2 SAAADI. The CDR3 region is CAMRQGPSYTF. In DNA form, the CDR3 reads TGCGCCATGCGCCAAGGCCCAAGCTACACCTTC.

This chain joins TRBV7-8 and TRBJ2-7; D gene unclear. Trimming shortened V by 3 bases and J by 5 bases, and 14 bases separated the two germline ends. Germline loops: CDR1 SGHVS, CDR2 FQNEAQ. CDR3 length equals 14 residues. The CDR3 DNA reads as TGTGCCAGCAGCTTCGTTGGTCAGAACCACGAGCAGTACTTC. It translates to CASSFVGQNHEQYF.

Written as DNA, the CDR3 is TGTGCCAGCAGTGACGGGGGGCGGGAAGCTTTCTTT. This sequence encodes CASSDGGREAFF. V usage is TRBV2 and J usage is TRBJ1-1; possibly TRBD1 for D (6 bases). Germline V gene lookup returns CDR1 SNHLY and CDR2 FYNNEI. CDR3 size: 12 residues. Trimming left V 3 bases short and J 8 bases short, with 10 bases between. The variable domain in full, with the rest retrieved from reference TRBV2 and TRBJ1-1, is EPEVTQTPSHQVTQMGQEVILRCVPISNHLYFYWYRQILGQKVEFLVSFYNNEISEKSEIFDDQFSVERPDGSNFTLKIRSTKLEDSAMYFCASSDGGREAFFGQGTRLTVV.

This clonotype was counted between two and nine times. CDR3 loop: CASTEGNSPLHF. In nucleotides, the CDR3 is TGTGCCAGCACCGAGGGTAATTCACCCCTCCACTTT. V gene TRBV28 combines with J gene TRBJ1-6; D gene unclear. V dropped 7 bases and J dropped 6 bases, with 7 bases sitting between them. The CDR3 extends over 12 amino acids. Germline CDR1 MDHEN, CDR2 SYDVKM. The variable domain in full, completed from reference TRBV28 and TRBJ1-6, reads DVKVTQSSRYLVKRTGEKVFLECVQDMDHENMFWYRQDPGLGLRLIYFSYDVKMKEKGDIPEGYSVSREKKERFSLILESASTNQTSMYLCASTEGNSPLHFGNGTRLTVT.

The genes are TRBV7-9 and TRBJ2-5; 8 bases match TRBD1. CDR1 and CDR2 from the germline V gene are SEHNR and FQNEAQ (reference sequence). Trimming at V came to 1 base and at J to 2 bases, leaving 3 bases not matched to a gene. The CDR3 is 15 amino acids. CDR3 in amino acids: CASSLGTGWQETQYF. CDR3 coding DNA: TGTGCCAGCAGCTTAGGGACAGGGTGGCAAGAGACCCAGTACTTC.

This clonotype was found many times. CDR3 DNA sequence: TGTGCCAGCAGTTACGGGGACAGGGTGAATAGTAACACTGAAGCTTTCTTT. This codes for CASSYGDRVNSNTEAFF. The chain couples TRBV12-3 or TRBV12-4 to TRBJ1-1, with 9 positions matching TRBD1. The CDR3 has 17 residues. V lost 4 bases to trimming and J lost 2 bases; unmatched junction nucleotides: 11.

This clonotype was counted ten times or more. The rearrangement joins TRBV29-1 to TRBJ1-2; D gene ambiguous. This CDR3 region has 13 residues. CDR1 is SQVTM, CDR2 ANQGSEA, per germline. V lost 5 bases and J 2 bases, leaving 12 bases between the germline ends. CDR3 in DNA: TGCAGCGTTAGGAGTTCGGGCAACTATGGCTACACCTTC. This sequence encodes CSVRSSGNYGYTF.

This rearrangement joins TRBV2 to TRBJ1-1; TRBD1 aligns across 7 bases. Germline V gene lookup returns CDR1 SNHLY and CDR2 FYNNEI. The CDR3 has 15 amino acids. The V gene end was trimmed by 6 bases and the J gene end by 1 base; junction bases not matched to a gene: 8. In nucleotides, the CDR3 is TGTGCCAGCAGGCAGACGGGACAGTCGAACACTGAAGCTTTCTTT. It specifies CASRQTGQSNTEAFF.

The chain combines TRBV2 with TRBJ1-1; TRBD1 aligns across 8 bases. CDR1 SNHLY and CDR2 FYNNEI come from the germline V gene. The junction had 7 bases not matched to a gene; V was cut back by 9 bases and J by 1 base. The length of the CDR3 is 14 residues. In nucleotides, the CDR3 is TGTGCCAGTGGATCAGGGGGCGCGAACACTGAAGCTTTCTTT. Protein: CASGSGGANTEAFF.

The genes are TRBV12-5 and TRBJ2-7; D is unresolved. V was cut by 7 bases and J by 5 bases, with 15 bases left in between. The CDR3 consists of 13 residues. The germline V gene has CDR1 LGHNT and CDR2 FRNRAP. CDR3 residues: CASEGRACHEQYF. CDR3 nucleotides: TGTGCTAGTGAGGGAAGGGCATGCCACGAGCAGTACTTC.

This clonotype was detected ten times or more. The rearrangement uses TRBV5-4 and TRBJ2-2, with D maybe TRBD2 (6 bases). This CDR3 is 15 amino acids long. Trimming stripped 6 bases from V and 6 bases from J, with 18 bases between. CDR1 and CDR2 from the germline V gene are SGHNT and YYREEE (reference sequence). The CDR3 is CASTFQDGGAGELFF. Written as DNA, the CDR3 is TGTGCCAGCACCTTCCAGGACGGGGGAGCCGGGGAGCTGTTTTTT.

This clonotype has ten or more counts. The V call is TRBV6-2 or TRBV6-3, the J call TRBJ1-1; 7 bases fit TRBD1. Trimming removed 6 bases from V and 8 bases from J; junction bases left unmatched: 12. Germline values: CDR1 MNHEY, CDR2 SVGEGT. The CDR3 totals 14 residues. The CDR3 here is CASSDKGALQEAFF. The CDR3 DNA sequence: TGTGCCAGCAGCGACAAGGGGGCCCTTCAAGAAGCTTTCTTT.

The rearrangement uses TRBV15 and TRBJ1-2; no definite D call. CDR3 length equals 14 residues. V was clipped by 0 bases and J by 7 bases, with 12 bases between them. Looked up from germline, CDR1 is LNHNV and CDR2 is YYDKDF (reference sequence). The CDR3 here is CATSRDRAMGGYTF. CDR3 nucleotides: TGTGCCACCAGCAGAGATAGGGCCATGGGTGGCTACACCTTC.

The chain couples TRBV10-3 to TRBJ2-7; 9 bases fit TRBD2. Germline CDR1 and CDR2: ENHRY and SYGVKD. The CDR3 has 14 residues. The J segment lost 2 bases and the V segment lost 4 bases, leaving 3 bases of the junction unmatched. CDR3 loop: CAISGLADPYEQYF. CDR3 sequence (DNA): TGTGCCATCAGTGGACTAGCGGACCCCTACGAGCAGTACTTC.

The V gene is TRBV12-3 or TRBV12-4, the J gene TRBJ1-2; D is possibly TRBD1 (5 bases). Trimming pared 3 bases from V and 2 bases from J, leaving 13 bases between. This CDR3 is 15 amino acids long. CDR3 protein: CASSLRTSSNYGYTF. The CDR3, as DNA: TGTGCCAGCAGTTTGCGGACATCCTCAAACTATGGCTACACCTTC.

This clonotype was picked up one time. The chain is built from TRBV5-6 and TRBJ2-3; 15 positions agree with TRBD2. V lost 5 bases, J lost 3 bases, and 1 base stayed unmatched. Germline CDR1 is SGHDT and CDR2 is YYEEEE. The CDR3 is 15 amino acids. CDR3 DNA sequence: TGTGCCAGCAGGGGGACTAGCGGGAGGACAGATACGCAGTATTTT. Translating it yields CASRGTSGRTDTQYF.

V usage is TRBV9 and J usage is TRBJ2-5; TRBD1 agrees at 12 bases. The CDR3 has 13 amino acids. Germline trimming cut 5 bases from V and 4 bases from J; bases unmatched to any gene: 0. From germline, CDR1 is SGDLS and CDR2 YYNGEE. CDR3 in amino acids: CASRGQGAETQYF. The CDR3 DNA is TGTGCCAGCAGGGGACAGGGGGCAGAGACCCAGTACTTC.

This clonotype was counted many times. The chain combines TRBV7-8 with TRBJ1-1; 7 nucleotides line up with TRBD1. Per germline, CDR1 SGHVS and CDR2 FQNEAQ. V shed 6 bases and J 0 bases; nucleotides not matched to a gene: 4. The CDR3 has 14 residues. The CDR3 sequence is CASRQQGMNTEAFF. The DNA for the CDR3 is TGTGCCAGCAGACAACAGGGGATGAACACTGAAGCTTTCTTT.

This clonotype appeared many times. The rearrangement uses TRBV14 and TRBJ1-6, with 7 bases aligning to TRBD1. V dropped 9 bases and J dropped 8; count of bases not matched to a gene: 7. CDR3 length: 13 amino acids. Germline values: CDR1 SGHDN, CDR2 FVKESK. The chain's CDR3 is CASSRTGDSPLHF. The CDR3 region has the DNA TGTGCCAGTAGTCGAACAGGGGATTCACCCCTCCACTTT.

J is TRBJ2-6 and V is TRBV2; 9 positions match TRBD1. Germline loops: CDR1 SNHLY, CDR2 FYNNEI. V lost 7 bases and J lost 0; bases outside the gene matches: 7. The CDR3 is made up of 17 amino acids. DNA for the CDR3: TGTGCCAGCAAGGGGACAGGGCTTCGCTCTGGGGCCAACGTCCTGACTTTC. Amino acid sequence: CASKGTGLRSGANVLTF.

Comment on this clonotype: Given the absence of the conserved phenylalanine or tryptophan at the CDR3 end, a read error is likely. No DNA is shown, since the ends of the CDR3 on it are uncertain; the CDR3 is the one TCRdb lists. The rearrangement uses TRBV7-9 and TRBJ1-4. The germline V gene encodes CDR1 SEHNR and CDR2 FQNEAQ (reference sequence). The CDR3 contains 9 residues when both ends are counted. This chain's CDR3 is CASSQAGTS.

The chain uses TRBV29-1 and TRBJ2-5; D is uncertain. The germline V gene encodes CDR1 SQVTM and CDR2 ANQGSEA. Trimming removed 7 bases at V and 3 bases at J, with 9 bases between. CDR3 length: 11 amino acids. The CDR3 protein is CSGTVKETQYF. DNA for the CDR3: TGCAGCGGGACGGTAAAAGAGACCCAGTACTTC.